The entry below describes one T cell receptor (beta chain). These data are taken from a study of blood T cell repertoires in COVID-19. Using immunoSEQ multiplex PCR, the repertoire was profiled, and TCRdb retains in-frame clones only, with some absent. The sample has 90,000 to 130,000 clones, approximately 78% seen once. Material: peripheral blood. The clonotype originates from a man between 65 and 85 years old with acute or convalescent COVID-19.

CDR3 in DNA: TGTGCCAGCAGCGTAATGACTACTACAGATACGCAGTATTTT. Translation: CASSVMTTTDTQYF. The chain carries TRBV9 and TRBJ2-3; a weak D match, TRBD2 (5 bases). Germline values: CDR1 SGDLS, CDR2 YYNGEE. V dropped 1 base and J dropped 3 bases, with 9 bases sitting between them. This CDR3 has 14 amino acids.